The 19 T cell receptor beta chains listed next were all sequenced from one sample in a study of blood T cell repertoires in COVID-19 (dated by TCRdb to 2019 to 2021). The library was built by means of the immunoSEQ multiplex PCR assay. TCRdb provides this immuneACCESS table in a form limited to in-frame rearrangements. Some clones are lacking; in checked studies, under half of them reflect an unresolved V gene, and why the rest are absent is not known. The sample yields about 200,000 clones; over 75% were counted once. Roughly 11% of the sample belongs to the ten largest clones. The sequencing sample was made of peripheral blood. The receptor source for this set is a human donor with active or convalescent COVID-19. The donor label of this sample is uncertain.

V gene TRBV29-1 combines with J gene TRBJ1-1; TRBD1 might be the D (5 bases). Germline V gene data show CDR1 as SQVTM and CDR2 as ANQGSEA. V gave up 4 bases and J gave up 7 bases, with 16 bases separating them. The length of the CDR3 is 13 residues. In nucleotides, the CDR3 is TGCAGCGTTGTGAGGACATTTTTGTATGAAGCTTTCTTT. Protein product: CSVVRTFLYEAFF.

V and J are TRBV16 and TRBJ2-7, with 16 bases matching TRBD2. The CDR3 extends over 18 amino acids. The germline V gene has CDR1 KGHSY and CDR2 FQNENV. The V segment lost 4 bases and the J segment 7 bases; nucleotides outside the gene matches: 13. For the CDR3, the DNA is TGTGCCAGCAGCCCTCACTTTGGGACTAGCGGGAGGGCCAGGGAGCAGTACTTC. It translates to CASSPHFGTSGRAREQYF.

V is TRBV6-5 and J is TRBJ2-5; 9 nucleotides match TRBD1. Germline V gene data show CDR1 as MNHEY and CDR2 as SVGAGI. V was clipped by 0 bases and J by 4 bases; unmatched bases: 3. The CDR3 is 15 residues long. The CDR3 loop is CASSYSGQGGETQYF. Here the CDR3 DNA reads TGTGCCAGCAGTTACTCGGGACAGGGTGGAGAGACCCAGTACTTC.

The CDR3 region has the DNA TGCGCCAGCAGCCAAGCAGGTTCCAAAAACATTCAGTACTTC. This codes for CASSQAGSKNIQYF. J is TRBJ2-4 and V is TRBV4-1, with unresolved D. Trimming cost V 1 base and J 2 bases, with 6 bases left between them. This CDR3 spans 14 amino acids. The V gene's germline CDR1 is MGHRA and CDR2 YSYEKL.

The chain carries TRBV4-1 and TRBJ2-7; weak D call: TRBD2 (6 bases). V was cut by 1 base and J by 2 bases, with 9 bases left in between. CDR3 length: 14 residues. Per germline, CDR1 MGHRA and CDR2 YSYEKL. CDR3 DNA sequence: TGCGCCAGCAGCCAAGCGGGAGACACCTACGAGCAGTACTTC. Its translation is CASSQAGDTYEQYF.

V and J are TRBV3-1 (or the pseudogene TRBV3-2) and TRBJ2-5; the D is unclear. The V and J ends lost 0 bases and 1 base respectively, with 6 bases between them. The CDR3 has 14 amino acids. The germline V gene encodes CDR1 LGHDT and CDR2 YNNKEL (reference sequence). In nucleotides, the CDR3 is TGTGCCAGCAGCCAAGATCACTTCCAAGAGACCCAGTACTTC. Translation: CASSQDHFQETQYF.

The genes are TRBV28 and TRBJ2-7; possible D gene TRBD2, 5 bases. Germline CDR1 and CDR2: MDHEN and SYDVKM. The CDR3 has 17 amino acids. The ends were cut back, 1 base at V and 3 bases at J, with 19 bases in the middle. CDR3 protein: CASSLSLDSPADYEQYF. CDR3 in DNA: TGTGCCAGCAGTTTATCCCTGGACTCGCCTGCTGACTACGAGCAGTACTTC. Using reference TRBV28 and TRBJ2-7 for the parts outside the CDR3, the full variable domain is DVKVTQSSRYLVKRTGEKVFLECVQDMDHENMFWYRQDPGLGLRLIYFSYDVKMKEKGDIPEGYSVSREKKERFSLILESASTNQTSMYLCASSLSLDSPADYEQYFGPGTRLTVT.

The chain is built from TRBV18 and TRBJ1-5, with D unclear. V lost 1 base, J lost 6 bases, and 10 bases lay in between. Germline V gene data show CDR1 as KGHSH and CDR2 as LQKENI. CDR3 length: 14 residues. CDR3 region: CASSPLDMIQPQHF. Written as DNA, the CDR3 is TGTGCCAGCTCACCACTAGATATGATTCAGCCCCAGCATTTT.

This chain connects TRBV5-8 to TRBJ2-3; 14 bases agree with TRBD2. CDR3 length: 16 amino acids. Germline V lookup: CDR1 SGHTS, CDR2 YDEGEE. Trimming cost V 3 bases and J 4 bases; bases outside gene matches: 4. CDR3 sequence: CASSSGTSGSSDTQYF. The CDR3 nucleotides read TGTGCCAGCAGCTCCGGGACTAGCGGGAGTTCAGATACGCAGTATTTT.

The CDR3 is CASSFTGGELFF. In DNA form, the CDR3 reads TGTGCCAGCAGCTTCACAGGGGGGGAGCTGTTTTTT. This chain links TRBV7-2 with TRBJ2-2, with D maybe TRBD1 (6 bases). Germline V gives CDR1 SGHTA, CDR2 FQGNSA. Trimming pared 3 bases from V and 8 bases from J, leaving 7 bases between. The CDR3 contains 12 residues.

This chain joins TRBV2 and TRBJ1-6; 10 bases line up with TRBD1. The CDR3 is 14 amino acids. Germline V lookup: CDR1 SNHLY, CDR2 FYNNEI. The trim removed 5 bases at V and 7 bases at J, leaving 2 bases unmatched. CDR3: CASSRTGGNSPLHF. In DNA, the CDR3 is TGTGCCAGCAGTCGGACAGGGGGAAATTCACCCCTCCACTTT.

This chain connects TRBV2 to TRBJ2-3; TRBD1 is a possible D gene (5 bases). CDR1 and CDR2 from the germline V gene are SNHLY and FYNNEI. The CDR3 runs 12 residues. CDR3 protein: CVSRVIADTQYF. Here the CDR3 DNA reads TGTGTCTCCAGGGTTATCGCAGATACGCAGTATTTT.

This CDR3 reads CASSFGGTVIIAEQFF. The CDR3 nucleotides read TGTGCCAGCAGTTTCGGGGGGACCGTTATTATCGCAGAGCAGTTCTTC. The gene calls are TRBV7-9 and TRBJ2-1; 7 nucleotides agree with TRBD2. CDR1 and CDR2 from the germline V gene are SEHNR and FQNEAQ (reference sequence). Trimming cost V 6 bases and J 10 bases; bases outside gene matches: 18. CDR3 length: 16 amino acids. The full variable domain, rest sourced from reference TRBV7-9 and TRBJ2-1, is DTGVSQNPRHKITKRGQNVTFRCDPISEHNRLYWYRQTLGQGPEFLTYFQNEAQLEKSRLLSDRFSAERPKGSFSTLEIQRTEQGDSAMYLCASSFGGTVIIAEQFFGPGTRLTVL.

The chain uses TRBV10-3 and TRBJ1-2; 9 nucleotides match TRBD1. CDR3 size: 17 residues. The V gene's germline CDR1 is ENHRY and CDR2 SYGVKD. Losses at the gene ends were 11 bases for V and 1 base for J; bases not matched to a gene: 17. This CDR3 reads CAARRPGQGLYNYGYTF. The CDR3 bases are TGTGCCGCGCGACGCCCGGGACAGGGACTTTATAACTATGGCTACACCTTC.

This chain joins TRBV30 and TRBJ2-7; 10 bases fit TRBD1. This CDR3 spans 14 amino acids. The V and J ends lost 2 bases and 2 bases, in that order; junction bases with no gene match: 3. The germline gives CDR1 GTSNPN, CDR2 SVGIG (reference sequence). The CDR3 sequence: CAWSTTGGPYEQYF. CDR3 sequence (DNA): TGTGCCTGGAGTACGACAGGGGGCCCCTACGAGCAGTACTTC.

This clone showed up just once. The gene calls are TRBV7-9 and TRBJ1-6; D is undetermined. The CDR3 runs 12 residues. CDR1 SEHNR and CDR2 FQNEAQ come from the germline V gene (reference sequence). V gave up 5 bases and J gave up 10 bases, with 9 bases separating them. CDR3 in amino acids: CASSTEASPLHF. Here the CDR3 DNA reads TGTGCCAGCAGCACCGAGGCATCACCCCTCCACTTT. The full variable domain, in which reference TRBV7-9 and TRBJ1-6 provide the parts outside the CDR3, is DTGVSQNPRHKITKRGQNVTFRCDPISEHNRLYWYRQTLGQGPEFLTYFQNEAQLEKSRLLSDRFSAERPKGSFSTLEIQRTEQGDSAMYLCASSTEASPLHFGNGTRLTVT.

The chain links TRBV28 to TRBJ2-7; 10 bases match TRBD2. Germline V lookup: CDR1 MDHEN, CDR2 SYDVKM. V lost 7 bases, J lost 5 bases, and 14 bases stayed unmatched. The CDR3 is 16 residues long. CDR3 sequence reads: CASKPSGGYGNDEQYF. The CDR3 DNA follows: TGTGCCAGCAAGCCTAGCGGGGGCTATGGCAACGACGAGCAGTACTTC. The complete variable domain, with remaining parts taken from reference TRBV28 and TRBJ2-7, reads DVKVTQSSRYLVKRTGEKVFLECVQDMDHENMFWYRQDPGLGLRLIYFSYDVKMKEKGDIPEGYSVSREKKERFSLILESASTNQTSMYLCASKPSGGYGNDEQYFGPGTRLTVT.

J is TRBJ2-7 and V is TRBV6-5, with 9 positions matching TRBD1. The germline gives CDR1 MNHEY, CDR2 SVGAGI. The V segment lost 8 bases and the J segment 6 bases; nucleotides outside the gene matches: 5. The CDR3 runs 12 residues. The chain's CDR3 is CASLGTGIEQYF. CDR3 coding DNA: TGTGCCAGCCTCGGGACAGGGATCGAGCAGTACTTC.

J is TRBJ2-1 and V is TRBV5-4; D is perhaps TRBD1 (5 bases). CDR1 and CDR2 from the germline V gene are SGHNT and YYREEE (reference sequence). The CDR3 extends over 14 amino acids. Trimming shortened V by 3 bases and J by 8 bases, and 15 bases separated the two germline ends. The CDR3 region is CASSSLQGIHEQFF. The CDR3 nucleotides read TGTGCCAGCAGCTCCCTGCAGGGTATCCATGAGCAGTTCTTC. The full variable domain, its missing parts supplied by reference TRBV5-4 and TRBJ2-1, is ETGVTQSPTHLIKTRGQQVTLRCSSQSGHNTVSWYQQALGQGPQFIFQYYREEENGRGNFPPRFSGLQFPNYSSELNVNALELDDSALYLCASSSLQGIHEQFFGPGTRLTVL.